This is a list of T cell receptor beta chains from one sample in a study of cytomegalovirus exposure and HLA in healthy donors. Libraries were prepared by immunoSEQ multiplex PCR; TCRdb keeps only in-frame clonotypes and omits some of them. The sample lists about 70,000 clones; 70% to 80% were seen once. What was sequenced was PBMCs. These receptors originate from a girl under 18 in good health and CMV-seropositive. The CDR3 runs from the conserved cysteine through the conserved F or W. The order of the fields is D gene, clone size, V gene, J gene, CDR3 protein, CDR3 DNA. A D gene is named only where the DNA matches it firmly. The listing skips clone size in some rows; elsewhere it reads once, few, many or a size class.

>NA|medium-sized|TRBV7-6|TRBJ1-6
CASSLVPVAVQEPNSPLHF
TGTGCCAGCAGCTTAGTACCCGTCGCCGTACAGGAACCGAATTCACCCCTCCACTTT
>TRBD1|once|TRBV30|TRBJ1-5
CAWDPGQGANQPQHF
TGTGCCTGGGACCCCGGACAGGGGGCTAATCAGCCCCAGCATTTT
>NA|NA|TRBV21-1|TRBJ2-2
CASSNGGEKRNTGELFF
TGTGCCAGCAGCAATGGCGGGGAGAAGAGGAACACCGGGGAGCTGTTTTTT
>NA|NA|TRBV29-1|TRBJ1-2
CSVTPRTRPVGYGYTF
TGCAGCGTCACCCCTAGGACTCGTCCGGTTGGGTATGGCTACACCTTC
>NA|NA|TRBV10-3|TRBJ2-7
CAISSQVGGAYEQYF
TGTGCCATCAGTTCCCAGGTGGGAGGAGCCTACGAGCAGTACTTC
>TRBD1|NA|TRBV5-4|TRBJ1-1
CASSLADRATEAFF
TGTGCCAGCAGCTTGGCCGACAGGGCCACTGAAGCTTTCTTT
>NA|NA|TRBV18|TRBJ2-3
CASSPPSGGPGDTQYF
TGTGCCAGCTCACCACCCTCCGGGGGGCCTGGAGATACGCAGTATTTT
>TRBD2|NA|TRBV7-9|TRBJ2-5
CASSLGLAVGETQYF
TGTGCCAGCAGCCTCGGACTAGCGGTTGGGGAGACCCAGTACTTC
>TRBD2|NA|TRBV5-1|TRBJ2-1
CASSPGTSRSYNEQFF
TGCGCCAGCAGCCCCGGGACTAGCCGTTCCTACAATGAGCAGTTCTTC
>NA|once|TRBV7-8|TRBJ2-7
CASSPVVGRSSYEQYF
TGTGCCAGCAGTCCAGTGGTGGGGAGGAGCTCCTACGAGCAGTACTTC
>TRBD2|NA|TRBV7-6|TRBJ2-3
CASSLPAGDIDTQYF
TGTGCCAGCAGCTTACCAGCGGGAGACATAGATACGCAGTATTTT
>TRBD2|NA|TRBV29-1|TRBJ2-3
CSVSGLAGTDTQYF
TGCAGCGTTTCGGGACTAGCGGGCACAGATACGCAGTATTTT
>NA|NA|TRBV28|TRBJ1-2
CASRASYGYTF
TGTGCCAGCAGGGCAAGCTATGGCTACACCTTC
>TRBD1|NA|TRBV19|TRBJ2-1
CAVQSGQGSHEQFF
TGTGCCGTACAGTCGGGACAGGGGTCGCATGAGCAGTTCTTC
>NA|NA|TRBV4-2|TRBJ1-5
CASSQDLSSNQPQHF
TGTGCCAGCAGCCAAGACCTCAGTAGCAATCAGCCCCAGCATTTT
>NA|NA|TRBV5-1|TRBJ1-5
CASSRDRLGYNNQPQHF
TGCGCCAGCAGCCGGGATCGGTTAGGGTATAACAATCAGCCCCAGCATTTT
>NA|NA|TRBV6-6|TRBJ2-1
CASTTYNEQFF
TGTGCCAGCACCACCTACAATGAGCAGTTCTTC
>NA|NA|TRBV7-2|TRBJ2-1
CASSFQNEQFF
TGTGCCAGCAGTTTCCAGAATGAGCAGTTCTTC
>TRBD1|NA|TRBV6-5|TRBJ2-7
CASSRGTASYEQYF
TGTGCCAGCAGTAGGGGGACAGCATCCTACGAGCAGTACTTC
>NA|NA|TRBV28|TRBJ1-1
CASSPGQTEAFF
TGTGCCAGCAGTCCCGGACAGACTGAAGCTTTCTTT
>NA|NA|TRBV6-1|TRBJ1-2
CASRTGGLNYGYTF
TGTGCCAGCAGGACAGGCGGGTTGAACTATGGCTACACCTTC
>NA|NA|TRBV4-1|TRBJ2-1
CASSLLESAAHQQFF
TGCGCCAGCAGCCTGCTCGAGTCAGCGGCACACCAGCAGTTCTTC
>TRBD2|once|TRBV4-3|TRBJ2-3
CASSQAGLGPPQYF
TGCGCCAGCAGCCAAGCCGGACTAGGGCCTCCGCAGTATTTT
>NA|NA|TRBV10-1|TRBJ2-2
CASSNWDKPGELFF
TGCGCCAGCAGCAACTGGGACAAACCCGGGGAGCTGTTTTTT
>NA|NA|TRBV7-2|TRBJ2-5
CASSSLKRNEETQYF
TGTGCCAGCAGCTCACTCAAGCGGAATGAAGAGACCCAGTACTTC
>NA|NA|TRBV19|TRBJ1-5
CASSISYSNQPQHF
TGTGCCAGTAGTATAAGCTATAGCAATCAGCCCCAGCATTTT
>NA|NA|TRBV4-1|TRBJ1-5
CASSQSTVEPQHF
TGCGCCAGCAGCCAATCCACAGTCGAGCCCCAGCATTTT
>NA|NA|TRBV27|TRBJ1-3
CASSFSSGNTIYF
TGTGCCAGCAGTTTCAGCTCTGGAAACACCATATATTTT
>NA|few|TRBV7-7|TRBJ2-2
CASLTGGELFF
TGTGCTAGCCTAACAGGGGGGGAGCTGTTTTTT